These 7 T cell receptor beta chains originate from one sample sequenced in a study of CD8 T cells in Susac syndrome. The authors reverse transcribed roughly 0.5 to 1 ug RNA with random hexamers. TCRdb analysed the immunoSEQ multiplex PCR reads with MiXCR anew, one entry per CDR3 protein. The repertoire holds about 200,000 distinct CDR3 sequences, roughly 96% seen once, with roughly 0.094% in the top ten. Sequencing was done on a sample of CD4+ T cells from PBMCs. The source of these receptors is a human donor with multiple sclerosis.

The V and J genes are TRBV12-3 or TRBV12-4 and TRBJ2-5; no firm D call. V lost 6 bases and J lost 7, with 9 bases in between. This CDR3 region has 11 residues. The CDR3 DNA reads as TGTGCCAGCAGCCCGAGAACGACCCAGTACTTC. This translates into CASSPRTTQYF.

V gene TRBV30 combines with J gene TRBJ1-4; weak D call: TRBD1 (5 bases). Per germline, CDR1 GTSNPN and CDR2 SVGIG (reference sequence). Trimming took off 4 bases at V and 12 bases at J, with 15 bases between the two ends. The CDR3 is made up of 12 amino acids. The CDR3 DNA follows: TGTGCCTGGACCGCTCAGGGAGCGGAACTGTTTTTT. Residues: CAWTAQGAELFF. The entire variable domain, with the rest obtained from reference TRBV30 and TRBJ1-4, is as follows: SQTIHQWPATLVQPVGSPLSLECTVEGTSNPNLYWYRQAAGRGLQLLFYSVGIGQISSEVPQNLSASRPQDRQFILSSKKLLLSDSGFYLCAWTAQGAELFFGSGTQLSVL.

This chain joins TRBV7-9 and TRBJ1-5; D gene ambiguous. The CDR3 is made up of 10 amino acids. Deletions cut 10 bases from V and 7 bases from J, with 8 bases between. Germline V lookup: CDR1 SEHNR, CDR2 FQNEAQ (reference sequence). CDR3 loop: CATGSQPQHF. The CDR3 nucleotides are TGTGCCACGGGGAGCCAGCCCCAGCATTTT.

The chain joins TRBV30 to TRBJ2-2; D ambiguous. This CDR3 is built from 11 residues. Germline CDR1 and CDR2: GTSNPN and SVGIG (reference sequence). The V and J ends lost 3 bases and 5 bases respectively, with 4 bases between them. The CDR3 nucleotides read TGTGCCTGGAGCCGTACCGGGGAGCTGTTTTTT. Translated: CAWSRTGELFF.

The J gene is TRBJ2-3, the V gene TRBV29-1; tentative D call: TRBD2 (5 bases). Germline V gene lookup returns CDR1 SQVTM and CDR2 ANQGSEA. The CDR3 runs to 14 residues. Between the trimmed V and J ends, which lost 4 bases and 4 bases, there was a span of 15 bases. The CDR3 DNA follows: TGCAGCGTTGCAGAGGGCTGGGGTCCAGATACGCAGTATTTT. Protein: CSVAEGWGPDTQYF.

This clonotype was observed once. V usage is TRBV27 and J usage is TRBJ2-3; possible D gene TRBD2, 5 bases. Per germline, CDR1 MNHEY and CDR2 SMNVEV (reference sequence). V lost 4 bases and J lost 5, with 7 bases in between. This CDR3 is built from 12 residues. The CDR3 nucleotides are TGTGCCAGCAGTTATGAGGGAGATACGCAGTATTTT. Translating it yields CASSYEGDTQYF.

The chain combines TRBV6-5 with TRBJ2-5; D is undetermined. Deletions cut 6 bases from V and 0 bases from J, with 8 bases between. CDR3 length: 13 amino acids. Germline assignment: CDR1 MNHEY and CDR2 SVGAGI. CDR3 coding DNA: TGTGCCAGCAGGAGAGCGTACCAAGAGACCCAGTACTTC. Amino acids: CASRRAYQETQYF.